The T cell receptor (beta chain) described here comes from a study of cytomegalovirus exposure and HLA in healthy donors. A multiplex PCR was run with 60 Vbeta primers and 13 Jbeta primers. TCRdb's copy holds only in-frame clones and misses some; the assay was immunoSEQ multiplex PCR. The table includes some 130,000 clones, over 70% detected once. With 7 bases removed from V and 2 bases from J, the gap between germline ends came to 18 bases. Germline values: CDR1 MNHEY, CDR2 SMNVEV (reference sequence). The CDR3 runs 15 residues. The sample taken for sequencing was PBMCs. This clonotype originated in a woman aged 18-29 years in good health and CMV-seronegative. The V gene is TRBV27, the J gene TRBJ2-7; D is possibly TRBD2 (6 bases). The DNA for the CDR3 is TGTGCCAGCAACTCCGGTGGGGGGATCCCCTACGAGCAGTACTTC. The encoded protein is CASNSGGGIPYEQYF.